The clone carrying this T cell receptor (beta chain) was recorded many times. The antigen remains unidentified. Ophthalmopathy patients had Clinical Activity Score at least 3, NOSPECS grade at least 4, duration under 3 months. PBMCs were obtained from over 8.5 ml fresh peripheral blood. Using RNA transcripts as the source, TCR beta CDR3 regions were amplified. First-round RT-PCR targeting the TCR CDR3 was performed with the HTBI primer set. TCRdb reprocessed the multiplex PCR reads via MiXCR and lists one record per CDR3 protein. The sample yields about half a million distinct CDR3 sequences, about 16% seen once. The data stem from a study of T cells in Graves' hyperthyroidism and ophthalmopathy. Study-wide results and caveats: Most clonotypes expanded in thyroid above 0.001 were likewise present in blood.

V was trimmed by 2 bases and J by 5 bases, leaving 21 bases between them. The CDR3 sequence is 17 residues long. In germline, CDR1 is MDHEN, CDR2 SYDVKM. The origin of this receptor is a woman in her twenties or thirties with Graves' ophthalmopathy. The sequenced sample was blood. The rearrangement links TRBV28 to TRBJ1-1; a possible D gene is TRBD1 (6 bases). The CDR3 DNA reads TGTGCCAGCAGTTTAGATTGGACAGAACCCTCGAGGACTGAAGCTTTCTTT. Amino acids: CASSLDWTEPSRTEAFF.